The clone carrying this T cell receptor (beta chain) was recorded at least ten times. Its specificity is unknown. The time point was: sample taken at primary tumor resection. Whole RNA was taken from tumor, nontumor lung or frozen PBMC; it was then sequenced unsorted. The donor population consisted of over 55 patients with untreated, early-stage non-small cell lung cancer. The CDR3 sequence is 18 residues long. Looked up from germline, CDR1 is SEHNR and CDR2 is FQNEAQ (reference sequence). Trimming took 4 bases from V and 1 from J, leaving 21 bases between them. The data are from a study of spatial heterogeneity in lung cancer. Study-level information: Fewer alpha-chain than beta-chain sequences were consistently detected. Raw sequencing reads included, on average, more than 9.5 appearances of each unique TCR and UMI combination.

Overall study findings and caveats: The study found ubiquitous expanded tumor TCRs in blood more at resection than follow-up.

TCRdb reprocessed the 5' RACE reads with MiXCR, giving one entry per CDR3 protein. The data contain more than 45,000 distinct CDR3 sequences, less than 6% of them singletons. The chain joins TRBV7-9 to TRBJ2-3; D might be TRBD2 (6 bases). This TCR was sampled from a male donor with early-stage non-small cell lung cancer. The sample in question was PBMCs, obtained at surgery. The CDR3 coding sequence is TGTGCCAGCAGCTCCCCCCCTGGTGGAGCGGGCCGCACAGATACGCAGTATTTT. Amino acids: CASSSPPGGAGRTDTQYF.